The rows below give T cell receptor beta chains drawn from one sample of a study of shared clonotypes between healthy human individuals. The repertoire was sequenced with immunoSEQ multiplex PCR; TCRdb's copy has only in-frame clones and lacks some. The profile covers millions of clones, with 93% appearing a single time and under 0.45% taken by the ten largest. The sequenced material came from naive CD4+ T cells from PBMCs. These receptors were taken from a man younger than 35 in good health. Some clones in this sample may be carry-over from other donors' samples. Both conserved end residues are part of each CDR3. A D gene is named only where the DNA matches it firmly.

>TRBJ1-2|TRBV6-1|TRBD1
CASSEGQGLTGYTF
>TRBJ2-2|TRBV29-1|TRBD1
CSVDTTGTDTGELFF
>TRBJ1-1|TRBV5-1|TRBD1
CASSLTGALAEAFF
>TRBJ2-7|TRBV19|-
CASSIKAGTIYEQYF
>TRBJ2-3|TRBV7-2|TRBD2
CASSYSGRGPGTQYF
>TRBJ2-1|TRBV7-9|TRBD1
CASSLIGTGRNEQFF
>TRBJ2-3|TRBV7-3|-
CASSLFDEGTQYF
>TRBJ2-7|TRBV5-1|-
CASSLNRYEQYF
>TRBJ1-2|TRBV2|-
CASSDQQGYYGYTF
>TRBJ2-1|TRBV7-2|TRBD2
CASTLYSGSSYNEQFF
>TRBJ1-5|TRBV19|-
CASSIVGNSNQPQHF
>TRBJ1-4|TRBV18|-
CASSPQTGLLFF
>TRBJ1-5|TRBV7-3|TRBD1
CASSLGTGRGNQPQHF
>TRBJ2-2|TRBV30|TRBD2
CAWKEASGYTGELFF
>TRBJ2-5|TRBV6-6|-
CATRTMGETQYF
>TRBJ2-5|TRBV9|TRBD1
CASTSRTGHQETQYF
>TRBJ2-5|TRBV5-1|TRBD2
CASSWGLVWETQYF
>TRBJ2-7|TRBV7-6|TRBD1
CASSLPSGTGYEQYF
>TRBJ2-1|TRBV27|-
CASSYRGPGIRNEQFF
>TRBJ1-3|TRBV7-2|TRBD1
CASSGRDSSGNTIYF
>TRBJ2-3|TRBV5-1|-
CASSLQESTDTQYF
>TRBJ1-5|TRBV7-2|-
CASSPEGGAGQPQHF